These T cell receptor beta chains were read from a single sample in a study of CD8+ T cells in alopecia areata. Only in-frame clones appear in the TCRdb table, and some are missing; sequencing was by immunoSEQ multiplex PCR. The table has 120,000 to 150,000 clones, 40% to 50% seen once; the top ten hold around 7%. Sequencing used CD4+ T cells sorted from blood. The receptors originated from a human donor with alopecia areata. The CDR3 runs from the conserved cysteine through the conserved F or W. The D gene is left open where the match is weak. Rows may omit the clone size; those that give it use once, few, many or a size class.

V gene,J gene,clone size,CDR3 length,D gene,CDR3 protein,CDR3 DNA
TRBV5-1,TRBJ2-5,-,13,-,CASSSAQQETQYF,TGCGCCAGCAGCTCCGCCCAACAAGAGACCCAGTACTTC
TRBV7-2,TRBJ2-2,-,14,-,CASSLKGGTGELFF,TGTGCCAGCAGCCTAAAGGGTGGCACCGGGGAGCTGTTTTTT
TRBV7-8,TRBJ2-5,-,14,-,CASSSSRYQETQYF,TGTGCCAGCAGCTCGAGCAGGTACCAAGAGACCCAGTACTTC
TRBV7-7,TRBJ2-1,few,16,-,CASSPIRAEQGGEQFF,TGTGCTAGCAGCCCAATTCGGGCCGAGCAAGGGGGTGAGCAGTTCTTC
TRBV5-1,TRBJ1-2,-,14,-,CASSLDLGSGGYTF,TGCGCCAGCAGCTTGGATCTGGGATCGGGTGGCTACACCTTC
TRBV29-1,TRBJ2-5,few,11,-,CSPVAEETQYF,TGCAGCCCGGTCGCAGAAGAGACCCAGTACTTC
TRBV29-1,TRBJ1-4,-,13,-,CSVVRQKNEKLFF,TGCAGCGTTGTACGACAGAAGAATGAAAAACTGTTTTTT
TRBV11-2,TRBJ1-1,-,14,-,CASSLGERNTEAFF,TGTGCCAGCAGCTTAGGGGAGCGGAACACTGAAGCTTTCTTT
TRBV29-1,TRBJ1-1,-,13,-,CSVAQGMNTEAFF,TGCAGCGTTGCGCAGGGCATGAACACTGAAGCTTTCTTT
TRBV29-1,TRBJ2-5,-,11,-,CSVVRAETQYF,TGCAGCGTAGTCAGGGCGGAGACCCAGTACTTC
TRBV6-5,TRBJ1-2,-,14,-,CASSSFWRVDGYTF,TGTGCCAGCAGTTCCTTTTGGAGGGTGGATGGCTACACCTTC
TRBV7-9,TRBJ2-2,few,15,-,CASGLRQPGTGELFF,TGTGCCAGCGGACTGAGACAGCCTGGGACCGGGGAGCTGTTTTTT
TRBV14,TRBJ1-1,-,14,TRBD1,CASSQNLGTGEAFF,TGTGCCAGCAGCCAGAATTTGGGGACAGGTGAAGCTTTCTTT
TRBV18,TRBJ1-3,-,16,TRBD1,CASSPPDRAGGNTIYF,TGTGCCAGCTCACCCCCGGACAGGGCGGGAGGAAACACCATATATTTT
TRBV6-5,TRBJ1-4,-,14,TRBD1,CASSYSGQVEKLFF,TGTGCCAGCAGTTACTCCGGACAGGTTGAAAAACTGTTTTTT
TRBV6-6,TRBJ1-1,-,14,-,CASTLRDAYTEAFF,TGTGCCAGCACCCTCAGGGACGCATATACTGAAGCTTTCTTT
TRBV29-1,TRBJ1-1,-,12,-,CSVGGVNTEAFF,TGCAGCGTTGGGGGGGTGAACACTGAAGCTTTCTTT
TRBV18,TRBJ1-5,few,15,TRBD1,CASSPFEQGGQPQHF,TGTGCCAGCTCACCATTCGAACAGGGGGGCCAGCCCCAGCATTTT
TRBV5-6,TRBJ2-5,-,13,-,CASSFYSEETQYF,TGTGCCAGCAGCTTTTACAGCGAAGAGACCCAGTACTTC